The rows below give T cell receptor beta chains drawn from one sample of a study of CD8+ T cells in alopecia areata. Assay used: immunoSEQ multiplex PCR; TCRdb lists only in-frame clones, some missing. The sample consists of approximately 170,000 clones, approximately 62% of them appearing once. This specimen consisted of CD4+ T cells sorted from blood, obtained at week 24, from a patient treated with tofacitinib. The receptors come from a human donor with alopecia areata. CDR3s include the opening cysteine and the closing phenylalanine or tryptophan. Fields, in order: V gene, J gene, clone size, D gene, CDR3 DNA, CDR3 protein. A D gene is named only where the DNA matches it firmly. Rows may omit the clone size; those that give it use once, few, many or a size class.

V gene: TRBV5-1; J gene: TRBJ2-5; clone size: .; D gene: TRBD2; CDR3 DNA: TGCGCCAGCAGCTTGGGGGCTAGCGGGGGACAAGAGACCCAGTACTTC; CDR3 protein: CASSLGASGGQETQYF
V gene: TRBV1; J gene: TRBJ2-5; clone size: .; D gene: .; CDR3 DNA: TGCACCAGCAGCCAAGATGTTCTAGCGGGGGGGCCGGCTTACGAGACCCAGTACTTC; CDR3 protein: CTSSQDVLAGGPAYETQYF
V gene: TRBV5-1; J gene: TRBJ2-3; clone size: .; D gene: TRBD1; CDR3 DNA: TGCGCCAGCAGCTTGGAGGCAGGGGGAGATACGCAGTATTTT; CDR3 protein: CASSLEAGGDTQYF
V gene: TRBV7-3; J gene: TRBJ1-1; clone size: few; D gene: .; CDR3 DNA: TGTGCCAGCAGCTTATCTGCCTCACCCCCGGGGCCGGGTACGGAAGCTTTCTTT; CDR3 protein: CASSLSASPPGPGTEAFF
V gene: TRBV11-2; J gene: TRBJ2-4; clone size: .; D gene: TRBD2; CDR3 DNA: TGTGCCAGCAGCTTCGACAGCGGGGGGCCGGACATTCAGTACTTC; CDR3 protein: CASSFDSGGPDIQYF
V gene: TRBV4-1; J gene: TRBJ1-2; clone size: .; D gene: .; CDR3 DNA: TGCGCCAGCAGCCAAGATCACAGGGCGAATGGCTACACCTTC; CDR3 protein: CASSQDHRANGYTF
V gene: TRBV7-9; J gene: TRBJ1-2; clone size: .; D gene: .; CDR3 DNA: TGTGCCAGCAGCGAACGACGGGACAACGGCTACTATGGCTACACCTTC; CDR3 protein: CASSERRDNGYYGYTF
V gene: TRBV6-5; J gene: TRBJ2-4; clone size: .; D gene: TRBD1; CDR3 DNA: TGTGCCAGCAGTTATCGACAGGGGGCTACGGTCTACTTC; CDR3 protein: CASSYRQGATVYF
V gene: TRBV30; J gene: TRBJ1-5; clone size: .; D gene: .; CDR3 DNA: TGTGCCTGGACGGAGGGGGGCTCCGGTCAGCCCCAGCATTTT; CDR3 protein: CAWTEGGSGQPQHF
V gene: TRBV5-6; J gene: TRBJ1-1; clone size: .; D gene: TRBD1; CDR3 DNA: TGTGCCAGCAGCCTAAGACAGGGACTGAACACTGAAGCTTTCTTT; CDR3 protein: CASSLRQGLNTEAFF
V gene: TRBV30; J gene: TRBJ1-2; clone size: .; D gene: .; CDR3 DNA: TGTGCCTGGAGTGTACGAGGGGGAGGTGGCTACACCTTC; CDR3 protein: CAWSVRGGGGYTF
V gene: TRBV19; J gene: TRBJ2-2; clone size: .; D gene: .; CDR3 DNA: TGTGCCAGTAGTCGGCAGGGTGGCACCGGGGAGCTGTTTTTT; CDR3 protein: CASSRQGGTGELFF
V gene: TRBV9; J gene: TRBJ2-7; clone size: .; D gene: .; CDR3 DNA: TGTGCCAGCAGCGTAGGTCCCGGGGGCCGGGGATACGAGCAGTACTTC; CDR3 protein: CASSVGPGGRGYEQYF